This T cell receptor beta chain was captured by sequencing in a study of PD-1 blockade in classical Hodgkin lymphoma (dated by TCRdb to 2018 to 2021). The study in broad terms: Nivolumab dosing was 3 mg/kg intravenously every 2 weeks, continuing until either disease progression or unacceptable toxicity. To define a peripheral blood immune signature of response to PD-1 blockade in classical Hodgkin lymphoma, the study combined TCR beta sequencing with CyTOF. Findings and caveats that apply to the study as a whole: Baseline TCR diversity was reported to be lower in newly diagnosed patients than in healthy donors and to be lower still in relapsed/refractory patients. Lower diversity was observed in patients in whom nivolumab was started less than 1 year after ASCT, and these patients were excluded from later analyses so that confounding by immune reconstitution would be avoided. CD4+ but not CD8+ TCR diversity rose significantly by C4D1 (p=0.0027 vs p=0.16), most apparent in complete responders (p=0.02). Baseline diversity similar to that of newly diagnosed patients was observed in trial patients achieving complete response, whereas significantly lower diversity was observed in partial responders and progressors. The study was limited to a single clinical trial cohort, and causes of repertoire differences, possibly disease activity or prior therapy, remained undefined.

This specimen's time point label, interpreted: cycle 1 day 1 (C1D1), immediately before nivolumab initiation. Every trial patient had relapsed after autologous stem cell transplantation, and cohorts A, B and C differed in prior brentuximab vedotin exposure. A total of around 60 patients with relapsed/refractory classical Hodgkin lymphoma made up the trial cohort, and each patient's best overall response was complete response, partial response or progressive disease. In the multi-cohort phase II CheckMate 205 trial, trial patients received single-agent nivolumab. An independent review committee assessed best overall response by applying the 2007 International Working Group response criteria. PBMCs from the trial were collected at three points: immediately before nivolumab initiation (C1D1), and during therapy at cycle 2 day 1 and cycle 4 day 1. Peripheral blood was collected in 8 mL Vacutainer Cell Preparation Tubes, from which PBMCs were isolated by centrifugation and then cryopreserved.

As regards this clone: Its antigen is still unknown. One base away there is no much larger clone; base qualities are not given.

The CDR1 and CDR2 encoded by the germline V gene are SGHVS and FNYEAQ. The CDR3 runs 15 amino acids, cysteine and phenylalanine included. Only the CDR3 DNA is retained, 45 bases long and in frame from the first base. The germline V end is reduced by 3 bases and the J end by 4 bases; junction bases left unmatched: 5. The Qiagen DNeasy kit was used to extract genomic DNA from unsorted PBMCs and from the negatively selected CD4+ and CD8+ fractions. Using primers that anneal to V and J segments, immunoSEQ multiplex PCR amplified the TCR beta CDR3 regions. A synthetic immune receptor repertoire was used to minimize amplification bias, and any residual bias was removed computationally once sequencing was done. The study's processing was this. Repertoire diversity was quantified as the Shannon entropy index using custom Python scripts. Unsorted, CD4+ and CD8+ repertoires were examined separately, except in combined analyses, for which CD4+ and CD8+ sequences were merged in silico. A clone was considered expanded if an increase in frequency of at least 2-fold after treatment relative to C1D1 was found, and a pseudocount of 0.5 was applied to clones undetected at baseline. Clones with 0 or 1 copy at C1D1 were defined as singleton clones, while clones with 2 or more copies were defined as non-singleton clones. Clones expanded in unsorted samples were assigned a CD4+, CD8+ or unknown annotation through matching of protein sequences in sorted samples from the same patient. Wilcoxon tests were applied to paired samples to test diversity changes from C1D1 to C4D1. Sourced from immuneACCESS, this table was stored by TCRdb with only in-frame sequences that have V and J called. A share of the clones is absent; for the studies checked, an unresolved V gene accounts for under half, and the remainder has no known explanation. Clonal size and the V and J genes are those of that table, whereas D and trimming came from the DNA. The sample table holds under 70,000 clones, of which more than 70% were seen once. 9.5% to 15% of the sample is taken by the ten largest.

This receptor was obtained from a human donor with classical Hodgkin lymphoma. The material sequenced was peripheral blood mononuclear cells (PBMCs), taken at baseline. The V and J genes are TRBV7-6 and TRBJ2-3; the junction holds 9 bases that match TRBD2. The CDR3 protein sequence reads: CASSFGGGAPDTQYF. The DNA sequence reads TGTGCCAGCAGCTTCGGCGGGGGGGCCCCAGATACGCAGTATTTT. The CDR3 plus the reference TRBV7-6 and TRBJ2-3 genes for the other parts give the full variable domain: GAGVSQSPRYKVTKRGQDVALRCDPISGHVSLYWYRQALGQGPEFLTYFNYEAQQDKSGLPNDRFSAERPEGSISTLTIQRTEQRDSAMYRCASSFGGGAPDTQYFGPGTRLTVL.